Following are 7 T cell receptor beta chains from one sample sequenced in a study of siplizumab effects on memory and regulatory T cells. Using immunoSEQ multiplex PCR, the repertoire was profiled, and TCRdb retains in-frame clones only, with some absent. The data hold 92,000 or so clones, with around 89% observed a single time. The material sequenced was CD4+ T cells sorted from blood. The origin of the receptors is a human donor in good health.

CDR3 coding DNA: TGCGCCAGCAGCTTGGTTGGGGGCTTCCTCTACGAGCAGTACTTC. Amino acid sequence: CASSLVGGFLYEQYF. The V call is TRBV5-1, the J call TRBJ2-7; TRBD1 is a possible D gene (6 bases). The CDR3 runs to 15 residues. CDR1 is SGHRS, CDR2 YFSETQ, per germline. V lost 0 bases and J 3 bases, leaving 13 bases between the germline ends.

This sequence joins TRBV19 and TRBJ2-3; 12 positions match TRBD2. The CDR3 totals 16 residues. V gave up 7 bases and J gave up 2 bases; unmatched junction bases: 7. CDR1 LNHDA and CDR2 SQIVND come from the germline V gene (reference sequence). CDR3 bases: TGTGCCAGTAAGGGGCTAGCGGGGGGGATCACAGATACGCAGTATTTT. Encoded protein: CASKGLAGGITDTQYF.

There are a few counts of this clone. The gene calls are TRBV28 and TRBJ1-5; tentatively, D is TRBD1 (5 bases). Germline assignment: CDR1 MDHEN and CDR2 SYDVKM. Trimming removed 10 bases from V and 3 bases from J, with 16 bases in between. The CDR3 extends over 14 amino acids. CDR3 nucleotides: TGTGCCACCTTTCAGGGACCGACCAATCAGCCCCAGCATTTT. Translating it yields CATFQGPTNQPQHF.

The chain is built from TRBV9 and TRBJ2-2, with 8 bases aligning to TRBD1. V lost 4 bases to trimming and J lost 6 bases; unmatched junction nucleotides: 11. This CDR3 is 16 amino acids long. From germline, CDR1 is SGDLS and CDR2 YYNGEE. Written as DNA, the CDR3 is TGTGCCAGCAGCTTACTGACAGGGGTTGCGTCCGGGGAGCTGTTTTTT. Protein product: CASSLLTGVASGELFF.

The J gene is TRBJ2-3, the V gene TRBV6-5; D call uncertain. Germline V gene data show CDR1 as MNHEY and CDR2 as SVGAGI. V was shortened by 0 bases and J by 5 bases, with 12 bases between the two germline ends. CDR3 length: 15 amino acids. The chain's CDR3 is CASSYSTPYRDTQYF. Here the CDR3 DNA reads TGTGCCAGCAGTTACTCGACTCCCTACAGAGATACGCAGTATTTT.

The chain is built from TRBV14 and TRBJ2-7; 8 nucleotides agree with TRBD1. Germline V gene data show CDR1 as SGHDN and CDR2 as FVKESK. The J segment lost 3 bases and the V segment lost 4 bases, leaving 5 bases of the junction unmatched. The CDR3 extends over 14 amino acids. This chain's CDR3 is CASSPTGVRYEQYF. CDR3 nucleotides: TGTGCCAGCAGCCCGACAGGGGTTCGCTACGAGCAGTACTTC.

The V gene is TRBV12-5, the J gene TRBJ2-3; a weak D match, TRBD2 (5 bases). Germline V gene lookup returns CDR1 LGHNT and CDR2 FRNRAP. V was trimmed by 7 bases and J by 0 bases, leaving 14 bases between them. This CDR3 has 15 residues. CDR3 in DNA: TGTGCTAGTGCCCGGACTCACTTAAGCACAGATACGCAGTATTTT. Protein: CASARTHLSTDTQYF.